This T cell receptor beta chain was captured in a study of blood T cell repertoires in COVID-19. J was trimmed by 5 bases and V by 6 bases; bases with no gene match: 7. This CDR3 has 14 amino acids. Looked up from germline, CDR1 is MNHEY and CDR2 is SMNVEV (reference sequence). Per the original methods: For nucleated cells, counts were estimated from reference gene primer amplification. Clones were read by immunoSEQ multiplex PCR, and TCRdb kept only the in-frame ones, dropping some. That table is the source of V, J and clone size, and D and trimming were worked out from the DNA. The table includes some 130,000 clones, around 80% detected once.

This chain connects TRBV27 to TRBJ2-5; 9 nucleotides line up with TRBD1. Sequencing input: peripheral blood. This TCR was sampled from a man aged 60-69 years with acute or convalescent COVID-19. The CDR3 DNA reads as TGTGCCAGCAGCCTACAGGGGGCTAGGGAGACCCAGTACTTC. Amino acids: CASSLQGARETQYF.